These 24 T cell receptor beta chains were all obtained from the same sample, sequenced in a study of type 1 and type 2 diabetes patients. Amplification started from genomic DNA. Multiplex PCR with 30 forward and 13 reverse primers amplified the TCR beta CDR3. Each CDR3 protein is one row after TCRdb ran MiXCR on the multiplex PCR reads. The data show about 270,000 distinct CDR3 sequences, with more than 40% seen just once and approximately 14% held by the top ten. The sample was peripheral blood mononuclear cells (PBMCs). All receptors derive from a man aged 18-30 years with type 2 diabetes.

Of note for this clonotype: An end of the junction differs from the germline gene, which may be a read error. V usage is TRBV15 and J usage is TRBJ2-1, with TRBD2 matching over 9 bases. The CDR3 has 16 amino acids. Germline CDR1 is LNHNV and CDR2 is YYDKDF (reference sequence). CDR3 in DNA: TGTGCCACCAGCACGGGACTAGCCCAGATAAGGAATGAGCAGCTCTTC. Residues: CATSTGLAQIRNEQLF.

This clonotype was recorded a few times. The chain uses TRBV20-1 and TRBJ2-5; D is tentatively TRBD1 or TRBD2 (6 bases each). The CDR3 consists of 12 residues. V lost 5 bases, J lost 4 bases, and 11 bases lay in between. Germline assignment: CDR1 DFQATT and CDR2 SNEGSKA (reference sequence). The CDR3 DNA follows: TGCAGTGCTCCGTCGGGGGCAGAGACCCAGTACTTC. It codes for CSAPSGAETQYF.

About this clonotype: Sequence at one end of the junction differs from germline and may be a read error. The chain uses TRBV30 and TRBJ1-2; 8 positions match TRBD1. Germline values: CDR1 GTSNPN, CDR2 SVGIG (reference sequence). This CDR3 is built from 13 residues. In DNA, the CDR3 is TGTGCCTTGGCCCGGGACAGGCCCTATAGCTACACCTTC. The encoded protein is CALARDRPYSYTF.

The gene calls are TRBV19 and TRBJ1-1, with unresolved D. The germline CDR1 and CDR2 sequences are LNHDA and SQIVND (reference sequence). The CDR3 sequence is 13 residues long. Trimming left V 2 bases short and J 3 bases short, with 7 bases between. The CDR3 bases are TGTGCCAGTAGTATAATTGGGTACACTGAAGCTTTCTTT. This sequence encodes CASSIIGYTEAFF.

This clonotype has at least ten counts. This chain connects TRBV25-1 to TRBJ2-6; the D gene is possibly TRBD1 (6 bases). V lost 1 base, J lost 0 bases, and 16 bases lay in between. Germline V gene data show CDR1 as MGHDK and CDR2 as SYGVNS. The CDR3 sequence is 19 residues long. The CDR3 sequence: CASSESGGSSSSGANVLTF. The CDR3 DNA follows: TGTGCCAGCAGTGAATCTGGGGGCAGTTCAAGCTCTGGGGCCAACGTCCTGACTTTC. The variable domain in full, with the rest retrieved from reference TRBV25-1 and TRBJ2-6, is EADIYQTPRYLVIGTGKKITLECSQTMGHDKMYWYQQDPGMELHLIHYSYGVNSTEKGDLSSESTVSRIRTEHFPLTLESARPSHTSQYLCASSESGGSSSSGANVLTFGAGSRLTVL.

This clonotype was seen more than once but under ten times. This chain connects TRBV11-1 to TRBJ2-5; the match to TRBD1 covers 8 bases. Per the germline V gene, CDR1 is SGHAT and CDR2 is FQDESV (reference sequence). V shed 2 bases and J 5 bases; nucleotides not matched to a gene: 7. There are 15 residues in the CDR3. The CDR3 region is CASSLTGRGLETQYF. The CDR3 DNA follows: TGTGCCAGCAGCTTAACCGGCAGGGGGCTGGAGACCCAGTACTTC.

This clonotype was counted only a few times. The chain has TRBV13 and TRBJ2-7, with D possibly TRBD2 on 5 matching bases. CDR3 length: 15 residues. V was clipped by 4 bases and J by 3 bases, with 16 bases between them. Germline CDR1 reads PRHDT; CDR2 reads FYEKMQ (reference sequence). The chain's CDR3 is CASSSRVAISYEQYF. The CDR3 nucleotides are TGTGCCAGCAGCTCGAGGGTAGCGATTAGCTACGAGCAGTACTTC.

This chain joins TRBV25-1 and TRBJ1-2, with TRBD1 as a possible D gene (6 bases). Between the trimmed V and J ends, which lost 3 bases and 6 bases, there was a span of 23 bases. This CDR3 has 17 residues. The germline CDR1 and CDR2 sequences are MGHDK and SYGVNS. The CDR3 DNA reads TGTGCCAGCAGTGATTTCGGCGTAAGACAGGCACGGCATGGCTACACCTTC. This gives the protein CASSDFGVRQARHGYTF.

The table lists this clonotype with a count of one. The genes are TRBV28 and TRBJ2-1, with 9 bases that match TRBD1. Trimming cost V 6 bases and J 4 bases; bases outside gene matches: 7. This CDR3 spans 15 amino acids. CDR1 is MDHEN, CDR2 SYDVKM, per germline. The CDR3: CASSPGQGWYNEQFF. The CDR3 region has the DNA TGTGCCAGCAGCCCAGGACAGGGGTGGTACAATGAGCAGTTCTTC.

V usage is TRBV2 and J usage is TRBJ2-1; 8 nucleotides align to TRBD2. Germline-derived CDR1 and CDR2 are SNHLY and FYNNEI. CDR3 length: 14 residues. Losses at the gene ends were 6 bases for V and 5 bases for J; bases not matched to a gene: 6. Here the CDR3 DNA reads TGTGCCAGCAGCTCGGGGGGGGTCAACAATGAGCAGTTCTTC. This encodes CASSSGGVNNEQFF.

The V gene is TRBV2, the J gene TRBJ1-1, with a weak D call TRBD1 (6 bases). Germline lookup yields CDR1 SNHLY and CDR2 FYNNEI. The CDR3 sequence is 15 residues long. V dropped 6 bases and J dropped 3 bases, with 17 bases sitting between them. CDR3 sequence reads: CASRSPVGGDTEAFF. The CDR3 nucleotides are TGTGCCAGCAGGAGTCCAGTAGGGGGGGACACTGAAGCTTTCTTT.

The chain couples TRBV7-2 to TRBJ1-4; 8 bases are shared with TRBD1. V shed 5 bases, J shed 5 bases, and the junction held 7 bases outside the gene matches. Germline V CDR1 and CDR2: SGHTA, FQGNSA. The CDR3 runs to 15 residues. CDR3 coding DNA: TGTGCCAGCAGCCCCAGGACAGGGCGAAATGAAAAACTGTTTTTT. The encoded protein is CASSPRTGRNEKLFF.

This clonotype was picked up a small number of times. The chain employs TRBV20-1 and TRBJ2-7; D may be TRBD2 (6 bases). Germline V gives CDR1 DFQATT, CDR2 SNEGSKA (reference sequence). CDR3 length: 14 residues. The V and J ends lost 3 bases and 0 bases respectively, with 12 bases between them. In DNA, the CDR3 is TGCAGTGCTAGGTCTGCGGGGCCCTCCTACGAGCAGTACTTC. Translating it yields CSARSAGPSYEQYF.

The CDR3, as DNA: TGTGCCATCCAGGACGGGGGGGACACTGAAGCTTTCTTT. Protein: CAIQDGGDTEAFF. The chain links TRBV10-3 to TRBJ1-1; a weak D match, TRBD1 (5 bases). V shed 8 bases and J shed 3 bases, with 13 bases lying between them. Germline CDR1 is ENHRY and CDR2 is SYGVKD. The CDR3 consists of 13 residues.

The gene calls are TRBV7-3 and TRBJ1-1; 9 bases are a match to TRBD1. CDR1 is SGHTA, CDR2 FQGTGA, per germline. CDR3 length: 13 amino acids. V shed 8 bases and J 5 bases; nucleotides not matched to a gene: 6. The CDR3 here is CASGDRVKTEAFF. As DNA, the CDR3 is TGTGCCAGCGGGGACAGGGTAAAAACTGAAGCTTTCTTT.

There are a few counts of this clonotype. The rearrangement links TRBV2 to TRBJ1-2; possible D gene TRBD1, 6 bases. CDR3 length equals 11 residues. The ends were cut back, 6 bases at V and 5 bases at J, with 7 bases in the middle. Per the germline V gene, CDR1 is SNHLY and CDR2 is FYNNEI. The chain's CDR3 is CASRGAYGYTF. As DNA, the CDR3 is TGTGCCAGCAGGGGGGCGTATGGCTACACCTTC.

The chain carries TRBV10-1 and TRBJ2-1; D might be TRBD1 or TRBD2, each matching 6 bases. Germline V gene data show CDR1 as WNHNN and CDR2 as SYGVQD (reference sequence). The CDR3 is 15 residues long. Trimming removed 4 bases from V and 2 bases from J, with 12 bases in between. The CDR3 coding sequence is TGCGCCAGCAGTGGTTTCGGGGGCCCCTACAATGAGCAGTTCTTC. It codes for CASSGFGGPYNEQFF.

CDR3 protein: CASIQWAALNQPQHF. Written as DNA, the CDR3 is TGTGCCAGTATCCAGTGGGCAGCTCTAAATCAGCCCCAGCATTTT. The rearrangement links TRBV19 to TRBJ1-5; no clear D gene. In germline, CDR1 is LNHDA, CDR2 SQIVND (reference sequence). There are 15 residues in the CDR3. The V end was cut by 7 bases, the J end by 4 bases, with 17 bases between.

The chain uses TRBV7-2 and TRBJ2-7; 7 nucleotides agree with TRBD2. J gave up 5 bases and V 9 bases, and 16 bases lay outside the gene matches. Germline CDR1 reads SGHTA; CDR2 reads FQGNSA. This CDR3 spans 15 amino acids. This CDR3 reads CASNVRAGEVDEQYF. The CDR3 coding sequence is TGTGCCAGTAATGTCCGGGCGGGAGAAGTGGACGAGCAGTACTTC.

This clonotype was seen only a few times. The gene calls are TRBV7-8 and TRBJ2-7; D gene ambiguous. The CDR3 is 13 amino acids. CDR1 and CDR2 (germline): SGHVS, FQNEAQ. Between the trimmed V and J ends, which lost 3 bases and 3 bases, there was a span of 9 bases. In DNA, the CDR3 is TGTGCCAGCAGCTTGCAGGCCAACTACGAGCAGTACTTC. Encoded protein: CASSLQANYEQYF.

The V and J genes are TRBV2 and TRBJ2-7, with 8 bases fitting TRBD2. The CDR3 length is 14 residues. Germline-derived CDR1 and CDR2 are SNHLY and FYNNEI. Trimming took 6 bases from V and 3 from J; bases not matched to a gene: 7. The CDR3, as DNA: TGTGCCAGCAGCTTGGAACTAGCGGTCTACGAGCAGTACTTC. Protein: CASSLELAVYEQYF. Together with reference TRBV2 and TRBJ2-7, the CDR3 gives the full variable domain: EPEVTQTPSHQVTQMGQEVILRCVPISNHLYFYWYRQILGQKVEFLVSFYNNEISEKSEIFDDQFSVERPDGSNFTLKIRSTKLEDSAMYFCASSLELAVYEQYFGPGTRLTVT.

The rearrangement uses TRBV2 and TRBJ2-1; 9 bases agree with TRBD2. Germline values: CDR1 SNHLY, CDR2 FYNNEI. The CDR3 is 17 amino acids. V lost 3 bases and J lost 4; bases outside the gene matches: 10. CDR3 DNA: TGTGCCAGCAGTGACCCATCTCTAGCGGGGAATTACAATGAGCAGTTCTTC. Amino acid sequence: CASSDPSLAGNYNEQFF.

The chain couples TRBV25-1 to TRBJ1-2; D unclear. This CDR3 region has 16 residues. CDR1 MGHDK and CDR2 SYGVNS come from the germline V gene. The V and J ends lost 5 bases and 0 bases respectively, with 16 bases between them. The CDR3 spells CASSLPNPVANYGYTF. CDR3 bases: TGTGCCAGCAGTTTGCCTAACCCGGTCGCTAACTATGGCTACACCTTC.

Ten or more counts support this clonotype. The chain is built from TRBV25-1 and TRBJ1-2, with TRBD1 matching over 8 bases. CDR3 length: 14 amino acids. V shed 4 bases and J 8 bases; nucleotides not matched to a gene: 9. Germline V lookup: CDR1 MGHDK, CDR2 SYGVNS. The DNA for the CDR3 is TGTGCCAGCAGTGCGGGGGGGACAGGAGGAGGCTACACCTTC. It translates to CASSAGGTGGGYTF.